This T cell receptor beta chain was sequenced in a study of shared clonotypes between healthy human individuals. Only Caucasian adults living in Nashville, Tennessee served as donors. The CDR3 covers 14 residues. V lost 2 bases, J lost 8 bases, and 13 bases lay in between. Germline V gene lookup returns CDR1 MNHNY and CDR2 SVGAGI (reference sequence). TCRdb's copy holds only in-frame clones and misses some; the assay was immunoSEQ multiplex PCR. Counted here are under 550,000 clones, almost 97% occurring once; the ten biggest clones make up 0.06%. Worth noting for this clone: Its antigen is currently unknown.

General observations from the study: Limited genetic and exposure-history diversity came from having few donors. Compared with memory subsets, naive subsets generally had larger estimated richness.

Sample: naive CD4+ T cells sorted from blood. As for subset: CD45RA+ positively selected. The genes are TRBV6-6 and TRBJ2-1; tentatively, D is TRBD2 (5 bases). The clonotype comes from a woman under 40 in good health. In DNA form, the CDR3 reads TGTGCCAGCAGTTACCTTGACTATGGCTATGAGCAGTTCTTC. This gives the protein CASSYLDYGYEQFF.